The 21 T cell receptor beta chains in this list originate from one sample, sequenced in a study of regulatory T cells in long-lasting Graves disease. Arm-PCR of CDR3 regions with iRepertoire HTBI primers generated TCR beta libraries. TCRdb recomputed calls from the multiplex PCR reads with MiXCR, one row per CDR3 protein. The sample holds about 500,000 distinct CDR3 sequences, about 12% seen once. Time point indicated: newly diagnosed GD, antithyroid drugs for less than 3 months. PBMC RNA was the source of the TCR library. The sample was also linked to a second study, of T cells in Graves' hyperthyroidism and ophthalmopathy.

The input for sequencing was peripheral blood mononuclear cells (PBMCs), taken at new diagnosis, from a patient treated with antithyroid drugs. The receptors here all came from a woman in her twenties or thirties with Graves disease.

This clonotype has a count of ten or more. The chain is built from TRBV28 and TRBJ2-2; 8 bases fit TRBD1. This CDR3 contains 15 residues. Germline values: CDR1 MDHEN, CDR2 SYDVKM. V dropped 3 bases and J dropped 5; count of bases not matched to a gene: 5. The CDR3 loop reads CASSFETGVTGELFF. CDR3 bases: TGTGCCAGCAGTTTCGAGACAGGGGTAACCGGGGAGCTGTTTTTT.

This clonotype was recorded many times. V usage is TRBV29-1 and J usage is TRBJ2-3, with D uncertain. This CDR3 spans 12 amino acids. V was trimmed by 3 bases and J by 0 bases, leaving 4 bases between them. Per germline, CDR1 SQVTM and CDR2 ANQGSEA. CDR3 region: CSVDLSTDTQYF. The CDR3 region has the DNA TGCAGCGTTGACTTAAGCACAGATACGCAGTATTTT.

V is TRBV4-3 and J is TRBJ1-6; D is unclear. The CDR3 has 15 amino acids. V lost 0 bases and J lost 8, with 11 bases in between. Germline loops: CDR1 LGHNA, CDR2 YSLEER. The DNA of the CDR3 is TGCGCCAGCAGCCAAGATCGCGGCTCCTATTCACCCCTCCACTTT. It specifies CASSQDRGSYSPLHF.

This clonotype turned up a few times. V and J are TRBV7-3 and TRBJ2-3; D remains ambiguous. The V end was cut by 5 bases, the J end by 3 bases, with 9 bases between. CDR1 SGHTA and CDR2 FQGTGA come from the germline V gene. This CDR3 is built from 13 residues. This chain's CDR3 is CASSRQGTDTQYF. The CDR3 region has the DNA TGTGCCAGCAGCCGACAAGGAACAGATACGCAGTATTTT. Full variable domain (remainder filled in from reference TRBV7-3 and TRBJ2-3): GAGVSQTPSNKVTEKGKYVELRCDPISGHTALYWYRQSLGQGPEFLIYFQGTGAADDSGLPNDRFFAVRPEGSVSTLKIQRTERGDSAVYLCASSRQGTDTQYFGPGTRLTVL.

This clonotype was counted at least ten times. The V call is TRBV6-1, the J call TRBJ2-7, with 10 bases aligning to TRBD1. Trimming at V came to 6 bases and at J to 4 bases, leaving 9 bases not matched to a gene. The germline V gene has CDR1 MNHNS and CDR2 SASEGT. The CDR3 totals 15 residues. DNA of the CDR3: TGTGCCAGCAGCCGCCGGGACAGGGGCGGTTACGAGCAGTACTTC. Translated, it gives CASSRRDRGGYEQYF.

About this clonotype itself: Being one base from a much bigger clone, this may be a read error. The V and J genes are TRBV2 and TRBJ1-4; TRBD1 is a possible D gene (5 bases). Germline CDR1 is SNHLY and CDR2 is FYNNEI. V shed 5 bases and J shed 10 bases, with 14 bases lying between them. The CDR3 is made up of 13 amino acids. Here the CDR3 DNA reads TGTGCCAGCAGTCGGCAGGGAAACGGAAAACTGTTTTTT. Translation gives CASSRQGNGKLFF.

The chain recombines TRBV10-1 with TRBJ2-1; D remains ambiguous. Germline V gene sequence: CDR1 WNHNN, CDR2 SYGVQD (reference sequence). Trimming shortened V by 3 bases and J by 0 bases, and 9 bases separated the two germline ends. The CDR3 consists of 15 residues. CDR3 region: CASSDPDSSYNEQFF. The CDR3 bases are TGCGCCAGCAGTGATCCAGATAGCTCCTACAATGAGCAGTTCTTC.

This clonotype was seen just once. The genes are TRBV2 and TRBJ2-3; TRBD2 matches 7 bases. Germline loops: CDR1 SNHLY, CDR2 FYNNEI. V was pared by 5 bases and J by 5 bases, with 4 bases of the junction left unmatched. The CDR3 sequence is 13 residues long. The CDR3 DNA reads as TGTGCCAGCAGTAGCGGGACGGTAGATACGCAGTATTTT. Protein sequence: CASSSGTVDTQYF.

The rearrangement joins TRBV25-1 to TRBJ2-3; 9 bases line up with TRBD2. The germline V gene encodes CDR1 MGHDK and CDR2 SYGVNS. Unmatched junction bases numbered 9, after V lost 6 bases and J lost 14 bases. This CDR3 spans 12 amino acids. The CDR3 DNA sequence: TGTGCCAGCAGCGGAGGACTAGCGAGGTGGTATTTT. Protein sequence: CASSGGLARWYF.

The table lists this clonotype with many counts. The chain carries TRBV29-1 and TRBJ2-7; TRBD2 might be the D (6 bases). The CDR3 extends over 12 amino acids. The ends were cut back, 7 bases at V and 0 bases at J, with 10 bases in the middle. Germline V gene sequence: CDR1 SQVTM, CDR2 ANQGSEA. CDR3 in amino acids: CSASTSSYEQYF. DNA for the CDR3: TGCAGCGCGTCGACTAGCTCCTACGAGCAGTACTTC.

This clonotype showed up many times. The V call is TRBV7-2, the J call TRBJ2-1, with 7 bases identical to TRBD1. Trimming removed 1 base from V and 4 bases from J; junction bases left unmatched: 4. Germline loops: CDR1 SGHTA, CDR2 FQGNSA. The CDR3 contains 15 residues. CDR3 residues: CASSLGGGAYNEQFF. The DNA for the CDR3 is TGTGCCAGCAGCTTAGGAGGGGGCGCGTACAATGAGCAGTTCTTC.

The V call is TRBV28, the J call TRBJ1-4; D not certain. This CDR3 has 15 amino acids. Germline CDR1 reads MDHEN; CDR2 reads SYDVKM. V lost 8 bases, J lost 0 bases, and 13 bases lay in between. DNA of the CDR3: TGTGCCAGCGCGGGCAGAAGTGCAACTAATGAAAAACTGTTTTTT. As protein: CASAGRSATNEKLFF.

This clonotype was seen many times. The CDR3 sequence is CATSDSGRRYEQYF. Written as DNA, the CDR3 is TGTGCCACGTCCGATAGCGGGAGGAGGTACGAGCAGTACTTC. The rearrangement joins TRBV24-1 to TRBJ2-7; 10 bases align to TRBD2. Germline CDR1 KGHDR, CDR2 SFDVKD. The CDR3 is 14 amino acids. With V trimmed by 10 bases and J by 4 bases, 9 bases remained unmatched.

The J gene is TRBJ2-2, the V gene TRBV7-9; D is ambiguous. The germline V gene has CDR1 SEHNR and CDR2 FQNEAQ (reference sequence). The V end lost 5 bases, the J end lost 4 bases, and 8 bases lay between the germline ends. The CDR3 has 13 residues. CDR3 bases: TGTGCCAGCAGCGGCCTCTTCACCGGGGAGCTGTTTTTT. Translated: CASSGLFTGELFF.

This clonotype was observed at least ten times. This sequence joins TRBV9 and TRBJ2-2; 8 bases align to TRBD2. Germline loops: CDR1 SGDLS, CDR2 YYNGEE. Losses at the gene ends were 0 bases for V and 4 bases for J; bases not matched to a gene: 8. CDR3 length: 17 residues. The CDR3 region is CASSVASQRESTGELFF. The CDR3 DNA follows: TGTGCCAGCAGCGTAGCCTCCCAGCGGGAGTCCACCGGGGAGCTGTTTTTT. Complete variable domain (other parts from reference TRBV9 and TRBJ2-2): DSGVTQTPKHLITATGQRVTLRCSPRSGDLSVYWYQQSLDQGLQFLIQYYNGEERAKGNILERFSAQQFPDLHSELNLSSLELGDSALYFCASSVASQRESTGELFFGEGSRLTVL.

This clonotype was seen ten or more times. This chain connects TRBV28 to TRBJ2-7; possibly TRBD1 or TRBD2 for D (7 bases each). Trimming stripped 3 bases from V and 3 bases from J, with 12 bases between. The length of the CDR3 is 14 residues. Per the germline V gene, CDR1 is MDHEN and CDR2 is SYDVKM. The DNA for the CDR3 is TGTGCCAGCAGTTTCGCAGGGGGGGGCTACGAGCAGTACTTC. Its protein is CASSFAGGGYEQYF.

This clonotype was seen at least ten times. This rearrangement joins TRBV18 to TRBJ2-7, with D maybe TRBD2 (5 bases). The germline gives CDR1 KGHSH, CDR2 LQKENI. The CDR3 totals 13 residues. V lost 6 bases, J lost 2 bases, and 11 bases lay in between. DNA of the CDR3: TGTGCCAGCTCCCCCGGGAACGCCTACGAGCAGTACTTC. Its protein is CASSPGNAYEQYF.

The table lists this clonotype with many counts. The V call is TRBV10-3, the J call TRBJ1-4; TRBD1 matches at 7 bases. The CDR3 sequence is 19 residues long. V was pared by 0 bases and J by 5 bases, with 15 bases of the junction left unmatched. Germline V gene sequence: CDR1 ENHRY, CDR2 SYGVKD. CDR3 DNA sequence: TGTGCCATCAGTGAGTCGTCCAGGGGGAAGACAGGTCTAAATGAAAAACTGTTTTTT. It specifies CAISESSRGKTGLNEKLFF.

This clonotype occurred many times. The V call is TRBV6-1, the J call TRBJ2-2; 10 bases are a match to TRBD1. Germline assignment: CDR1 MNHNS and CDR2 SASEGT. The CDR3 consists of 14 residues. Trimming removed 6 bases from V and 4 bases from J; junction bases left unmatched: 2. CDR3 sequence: CASSWTGGTGELFF. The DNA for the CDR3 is TGTGCCAGCAGCTGGACAGGGGGCACCGGGGAGCTGTTTTTT.

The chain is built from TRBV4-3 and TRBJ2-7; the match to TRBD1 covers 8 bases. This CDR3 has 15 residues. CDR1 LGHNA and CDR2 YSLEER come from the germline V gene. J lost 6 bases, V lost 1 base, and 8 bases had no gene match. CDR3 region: CASSQVGTGRREQYF. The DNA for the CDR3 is TGCGCCAGCAGCCAAGTCGGGACAGGCCGCCGCGAGCAGTACTTC.

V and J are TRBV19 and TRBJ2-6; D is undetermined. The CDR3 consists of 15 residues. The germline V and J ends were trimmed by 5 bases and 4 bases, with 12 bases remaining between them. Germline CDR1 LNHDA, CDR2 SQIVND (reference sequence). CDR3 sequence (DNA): TGTGCCAGTAGTGCCCGGCTTCCCGGGGCCAACGTCCTGACTTTC. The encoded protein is CASSARLPGANVLTF.